A selection of T cell receptor beta chains follows, all from one sample in a study of blood T cells in healthy people across ages. TCRdb re-called the 5' RACE reads with MiXCR, one entry per CDR3 protein. The sample shows 550,000 to 750,000 distinct CDR3 sequences, under 25% of them seen only once. Input material: blood. These receptors came from an older man in good health. Each CDR3 is given without its conserved first and last residue. A D gene is named only where the DNA matches it firmly.

V	J	D	CDR3
TRBV7-2	TRBJ2-5	NA	ASSLQPGETQY
TRBV7-2	TRBJ1-2	TRBD1	ASSRSGTDYGYT
TRBV28	TRBJ1-3	NA	ASSPPRSGNTIY
TRBV6-5	TRBJ1-6	NA	TSSYRNNSPLH
TRBV6-6	TRBJ1-1	NA	ASSYSPVGAEAF
TRBV15	TRBJ2-1	TRBD2	ATSRSLGGGDNEQF
TRBV18	TRBJ1-1	NA	ASSPAGRGTEAF
TRBV5-6	TRBJ1-4	TRBD1	ASSWGTGTEKLF
TRBV6-6	TRBJ2-1	TRBD2	ASNQLAAYNEQF
TRBV11-2	TRBJ2-2	TRBD2	ASSSERTSGTTGELF
TRBV12-3/TRBV12-4	NA	TRBD1	ASSFQQGSYEQY
TRBV10-3	TRBJ2-3	TRBD1	AIRQQGAQPDTQY
TRBV20-1	TRBJ2-1	TRBD1	SASVGQGQF
TRBV7-8	TRBJ1-5	NA	ASSLGDISNQPQH
TRBV15	TRBJ2-5	NA	ATSSITGPQETQY
TRBV12-3/TRBV12-4	TRBJ2-5	NA	ASSLLGEQY
TRBV28	TRBJ2-7	TRBD1	ASSAGRGREQY
TRBV7-9	TRBJ1-3	NA	ASSSTGRINGNTIY
TRBV5-1	TRBJ2-2	NA	ASSLSGGATGEPV
TRBV5-5	TRBJ2-7	TRBD1	ASSLSGGQGSYEQY
TRBV6-6	TRBJ2-7	TRBD1	ASRAERTGNREQY
TRBV3-1	TRBJ2-5	NA	ASSSLGEGGGTQY
TRBV20-1	TRBJ2-5	NA	SGVSGGSETQY
TRBV5-1	NA	TRBD1	ASSLMGQGSSYEQY
TRBV15	NA	NA	ATSRGAYSSYEQY
TRBV5-1	TRBJ2-5	TRBD2	ASSREGRETQY
TRBV12-3/TRBV12-4	TRBJ2-1	NA	ASIEQDSSYNEQF
TRBV6-4	TRBJ2-3	TRBD2	ASSEVASGTTDTQY
TRBV7-2	TRBJ2-7	NA	ASSLQGDLGYEQY
TRBV30	TRBJ2-1	NA	AWSVLLINNEQF
TRBV7-2	TRBJ2-5	TRBD2	ASSLGTSGDGETQY
TRBV27	TRBJ2-1	TRBD2	ASSPGLAGGVSYNEQF
TRBV20-1	TRBJ2-4	NA	SARGVVRAKNIQY